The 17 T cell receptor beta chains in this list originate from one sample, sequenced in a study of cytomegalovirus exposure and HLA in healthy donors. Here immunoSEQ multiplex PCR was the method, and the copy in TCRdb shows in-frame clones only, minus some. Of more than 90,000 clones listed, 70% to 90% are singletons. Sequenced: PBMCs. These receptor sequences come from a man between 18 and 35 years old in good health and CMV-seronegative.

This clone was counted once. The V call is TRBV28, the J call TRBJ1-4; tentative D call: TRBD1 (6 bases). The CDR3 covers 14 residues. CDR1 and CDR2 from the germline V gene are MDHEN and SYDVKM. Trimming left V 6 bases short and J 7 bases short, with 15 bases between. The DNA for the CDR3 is TGTGCCAGCAGCTCGTGGAGGGGGGGTGAAAAACTGTTTTTT. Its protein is CASSSWRGGEKLFF.

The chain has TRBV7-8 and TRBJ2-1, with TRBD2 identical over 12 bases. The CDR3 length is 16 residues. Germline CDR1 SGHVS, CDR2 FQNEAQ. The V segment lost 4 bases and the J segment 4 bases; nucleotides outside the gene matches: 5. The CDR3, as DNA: TGTGCCAGCAGCTCCTTACTAGCGGGGGGTTACAATGAGCAGTTCTTC. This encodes CASSSLLAGGYNEQFF. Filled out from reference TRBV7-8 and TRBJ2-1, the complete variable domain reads GAGVSQSPRYKVAKRGQDVALRCDPISGHVSLFWYQQALGQGPEFLTYFQNEAQLDKSGLPSDRFFAERPEGSVSTLKIQRTQQEDSAVYLCASSSLLAGGYNEQFFGPGTRLTVL.

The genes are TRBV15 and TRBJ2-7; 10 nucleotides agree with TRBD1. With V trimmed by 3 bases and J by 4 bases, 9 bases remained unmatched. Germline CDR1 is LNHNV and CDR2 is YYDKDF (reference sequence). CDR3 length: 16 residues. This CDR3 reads CATSRGQGPGSYEQYF. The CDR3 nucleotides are TGTGCCACCAGCAGGGGACAGGGGCCAGGCTCTTACGAGCAGTACTTC. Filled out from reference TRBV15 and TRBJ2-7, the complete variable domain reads DAMVIQNPRYQVTQFGKPVTLSCSQTLNHNVMYWYQQKSSQAPKLLFHYYDKDFNNEADTPDNFQSRRPNTSFCFLDIRSPGLGDTAMYLCATSRGQGPGSYEQYFGPGTRLTVT.

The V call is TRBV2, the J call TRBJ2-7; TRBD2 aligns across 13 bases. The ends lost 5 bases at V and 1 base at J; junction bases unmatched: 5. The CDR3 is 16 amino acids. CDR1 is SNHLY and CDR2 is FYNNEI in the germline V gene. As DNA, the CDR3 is TGTGCCAGCAGTAGGACTAGCGGGAGTAGGTCCTACGAGCAGTACTTC. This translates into CASSRTSGSRSYEQYF.

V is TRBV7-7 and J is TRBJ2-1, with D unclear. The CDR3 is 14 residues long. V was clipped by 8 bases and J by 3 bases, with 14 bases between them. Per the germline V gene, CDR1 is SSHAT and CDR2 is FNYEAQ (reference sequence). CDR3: CASAQSSFYNEQFF. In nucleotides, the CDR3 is TGTGCCAGCGCCCAGTCTTCTTTCTACAATGAGCAGTTCTTC.

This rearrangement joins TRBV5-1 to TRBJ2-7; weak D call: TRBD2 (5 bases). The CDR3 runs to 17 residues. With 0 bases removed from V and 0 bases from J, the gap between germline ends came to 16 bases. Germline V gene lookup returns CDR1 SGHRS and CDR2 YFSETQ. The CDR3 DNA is TGCGCCAGCAGCTTGGGGCCCCGACTTGGACTCTCCTACGAGCAGTACTTC. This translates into CASSLGPRLGLSYEQYF.

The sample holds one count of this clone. The DNA of the CDR3 is TGTGCCAGCAGTACAGGACAGGCCGAGGGATATGGCTACACCTTC. Its protein is CASSTGQAEGYGYTF. The V gene is TRBV2, the J gene TRBJ1-2, with 7 nucleotides matching TRBD1. Trimming cost V 5 bases and J 5 bases; bases outside gene matches: 11. CDR1 and CDR2 (germline): SNHLY, FYNNEI. This CDR3 comprises 15 residues.

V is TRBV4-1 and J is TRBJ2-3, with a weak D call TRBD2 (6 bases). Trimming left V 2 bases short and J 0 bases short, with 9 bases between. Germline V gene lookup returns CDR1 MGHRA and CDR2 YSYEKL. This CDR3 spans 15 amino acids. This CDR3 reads CASSQLARSTDTQYF. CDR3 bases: TGCGCCAGCAGCCAACTAGCGAGAAGCACAGATACGCAGTATTTT.

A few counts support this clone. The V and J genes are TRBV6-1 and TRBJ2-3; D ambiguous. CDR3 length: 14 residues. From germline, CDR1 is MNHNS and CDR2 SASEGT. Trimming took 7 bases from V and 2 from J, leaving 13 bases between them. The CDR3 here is CASTAAQTTDTQYF. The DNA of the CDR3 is TGTGCCAGCACCGCCGCACAGACCACAGATACGCAGTATTTT.

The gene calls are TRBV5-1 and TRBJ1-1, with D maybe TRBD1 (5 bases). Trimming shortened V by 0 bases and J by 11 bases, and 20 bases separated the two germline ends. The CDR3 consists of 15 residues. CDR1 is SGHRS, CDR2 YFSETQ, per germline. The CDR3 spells CASSLGKQVDSPAFF. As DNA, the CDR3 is TGCGCCAGCAGCTTGGGCAAACAGGTCGATTCGCCTGCTTTCTTT.

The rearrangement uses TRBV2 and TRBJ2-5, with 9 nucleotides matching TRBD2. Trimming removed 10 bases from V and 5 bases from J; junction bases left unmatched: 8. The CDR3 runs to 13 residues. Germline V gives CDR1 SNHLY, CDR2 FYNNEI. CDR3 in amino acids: CATKREEWETQYF. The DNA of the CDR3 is TGTGCCACCAAGCGGGAGGAGTGGGAGACCCAGTACTTC.

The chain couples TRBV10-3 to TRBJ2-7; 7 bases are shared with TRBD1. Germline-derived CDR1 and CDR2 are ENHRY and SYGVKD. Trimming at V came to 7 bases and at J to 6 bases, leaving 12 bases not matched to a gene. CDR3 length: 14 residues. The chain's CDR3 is CAITPTGSGREQYF. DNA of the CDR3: TGTGCCATCACCCCGACAGGGAGCGGTCGCGAGCAGTACTTC.

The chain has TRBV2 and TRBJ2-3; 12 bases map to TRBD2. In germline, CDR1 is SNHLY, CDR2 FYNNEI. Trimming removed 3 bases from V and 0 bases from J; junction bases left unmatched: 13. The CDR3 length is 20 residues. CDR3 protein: CASSDLASGGGQTSTDTQYF. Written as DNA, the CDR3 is TGTGCCAGCAGTGACCTGGCTAGCGGGGGGGGACAAACTAGCACAGATACGCAGTATTTT.

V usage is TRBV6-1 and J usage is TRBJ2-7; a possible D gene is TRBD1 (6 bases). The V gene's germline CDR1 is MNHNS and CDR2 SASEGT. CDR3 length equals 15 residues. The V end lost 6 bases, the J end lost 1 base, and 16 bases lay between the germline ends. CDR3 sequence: CASSPTRDTSYEQYF. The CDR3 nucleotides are TGTGCCAGCAGCCCGACCCGGGACACATCCTACGAGCAGTACTTC.

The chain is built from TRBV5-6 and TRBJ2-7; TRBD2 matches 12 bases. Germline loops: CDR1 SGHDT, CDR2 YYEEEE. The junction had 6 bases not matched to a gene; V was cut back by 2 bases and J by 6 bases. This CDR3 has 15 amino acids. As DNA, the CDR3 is TGTGCCAGCAGCTTATTGACTAGCGGGAGATCCGAGCAGTACTTC. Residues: CASSLLTSGRSEQYF. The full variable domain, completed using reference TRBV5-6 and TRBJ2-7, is DAGVTQSPTHLIKTRGQQVTLRCSPKSGHDTVSWYQQALGQGPQFIFQYYEEEERQRGNFPDRFSGHQFPNYSSELNVNALLLGDSALYLCASSLLTSGRSEQYFGPGTRLTVT.

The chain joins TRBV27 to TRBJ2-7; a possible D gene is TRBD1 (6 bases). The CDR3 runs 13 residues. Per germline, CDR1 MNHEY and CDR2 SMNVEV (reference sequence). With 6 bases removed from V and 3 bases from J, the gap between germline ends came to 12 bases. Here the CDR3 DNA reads TGTGCCAGCAGCCCGGGACAATACTACGAGCAGTACTTC. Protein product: CASSPGQYYEQYF.

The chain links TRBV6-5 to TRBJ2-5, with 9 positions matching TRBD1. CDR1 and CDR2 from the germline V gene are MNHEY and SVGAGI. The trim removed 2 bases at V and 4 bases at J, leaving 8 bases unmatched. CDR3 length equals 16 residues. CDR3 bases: TGTGCCAGCAGTTACACGTGGACAGGGGAACGAGAGACCCAGTACTTC. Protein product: CASSYTWTGERETQYF.